This TCR beta chain is from a study of blood T cell repertoires in COVID-19. There are a few counts of this clone. How the authors handled the data: How many nucleated cells were present was estimated from reference gene primer amplification. The protocol was immunoSEQ multiplex PCR, while the TCRdb copy is restricted to in-frame clones and leaves out a portion. The DNA gave D and trimming, while V, J and clone size come from that table. This sample has around 400,000 clones, with approximately 89% found just once. V was clipped by 3 bases and J by 4 bases, with 15 bases between them. The CDR3 has 14 amino acids. Germline CDR1 reads SQVTM; CDR2 reads ANQGSEA. It was during active infection that Seattle patients were enrolled and then longitudinally followed.

The sample taken for sequencing was peripheral blood. The sequence derives from a woman aged 55-69 years with COVID-19, enrolled during active disease. The chain recombines TRBV29-1 with TRBJ1-1, with D unresolved. This CDR3 is CSVELFGGSTEAFF. The CDR3 DNA is TGCAGCGTTGAGCTCTTCGGAGGGAGCACTGAAGCTTTCTTT.